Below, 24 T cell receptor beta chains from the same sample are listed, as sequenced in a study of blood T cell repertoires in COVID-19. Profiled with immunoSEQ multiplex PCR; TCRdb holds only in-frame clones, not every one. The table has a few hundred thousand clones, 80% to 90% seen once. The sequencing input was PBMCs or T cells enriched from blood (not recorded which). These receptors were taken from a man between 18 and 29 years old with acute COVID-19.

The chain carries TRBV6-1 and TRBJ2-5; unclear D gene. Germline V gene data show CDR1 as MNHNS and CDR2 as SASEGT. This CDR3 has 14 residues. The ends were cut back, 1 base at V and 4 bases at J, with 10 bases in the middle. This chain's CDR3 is CASSEDLRRETQYF. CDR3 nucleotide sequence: TGTGCCAGCAGTGAAGACTTGAGGCGAGAGACCCAGTACTTC.

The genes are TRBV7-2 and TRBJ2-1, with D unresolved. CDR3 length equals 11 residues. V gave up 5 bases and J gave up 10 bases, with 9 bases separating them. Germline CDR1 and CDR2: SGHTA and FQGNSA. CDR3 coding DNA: TGTGCCAGCAGCCCCGGGTTGGAGCAGTTCTTC. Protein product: CASSPGLEQFF.

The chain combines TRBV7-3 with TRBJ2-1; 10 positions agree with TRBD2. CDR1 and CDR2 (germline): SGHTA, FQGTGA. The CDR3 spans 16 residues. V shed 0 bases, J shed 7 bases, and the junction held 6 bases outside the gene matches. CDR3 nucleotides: TGTGCCAGCAGCTTAACCCTAGCGGGAGCAGGAAATGAGCAGTTCTTC. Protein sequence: CASSLTLAGAGNEQFF.

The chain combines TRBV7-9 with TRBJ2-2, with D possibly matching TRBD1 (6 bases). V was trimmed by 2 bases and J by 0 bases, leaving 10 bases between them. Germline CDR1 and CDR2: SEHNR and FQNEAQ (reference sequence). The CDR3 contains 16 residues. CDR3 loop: CASSLRTDANTGELFF. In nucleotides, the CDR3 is TGTGCCAGCAGCTTAAGGACAGACGCGAACACCGGGGAGCTGTTTTTT.

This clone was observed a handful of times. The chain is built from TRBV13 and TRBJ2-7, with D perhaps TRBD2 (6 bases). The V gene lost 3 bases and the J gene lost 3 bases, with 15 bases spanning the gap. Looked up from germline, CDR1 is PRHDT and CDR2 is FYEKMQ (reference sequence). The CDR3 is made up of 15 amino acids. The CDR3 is CASSFFGEAHYEQYF. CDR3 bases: TGTGCCAGCAGCTTTTTCGGGGAGGCCCACTACGAGCAGTACTTC.

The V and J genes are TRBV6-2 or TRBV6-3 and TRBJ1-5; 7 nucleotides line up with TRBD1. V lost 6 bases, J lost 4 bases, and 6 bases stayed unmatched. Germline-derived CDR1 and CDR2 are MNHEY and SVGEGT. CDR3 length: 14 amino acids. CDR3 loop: CASSRDSMNQPQHF. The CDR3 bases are TGTGCCAGCAGCAGGGACAGCATGAATCAGCCCCAGCATTTT.

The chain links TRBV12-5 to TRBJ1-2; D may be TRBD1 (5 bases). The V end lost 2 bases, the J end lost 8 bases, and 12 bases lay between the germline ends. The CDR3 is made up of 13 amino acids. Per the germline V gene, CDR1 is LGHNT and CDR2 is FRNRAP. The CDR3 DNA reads TGTGCTAGTGGTTTGCCGCCGGGGGTCGGCTACACCTTC. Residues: CASGLPPGVGYTF.

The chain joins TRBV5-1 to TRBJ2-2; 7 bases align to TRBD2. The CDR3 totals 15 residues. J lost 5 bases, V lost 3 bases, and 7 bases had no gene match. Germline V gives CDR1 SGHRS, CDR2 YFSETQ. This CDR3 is CASSSAVGGTGELFF. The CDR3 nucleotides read TGCGCCAGCAGCTCTGCCGTGGGGGGGACCGGGGAGCTGTTTTTT.

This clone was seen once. CDR3 region: CASSLEARGAYTEAFF. In DNA, the CDR3 is TGCGCCAGCAGCTTGGAGGCCAGGGGGGCCTACACTGAAGCTTTCTTT. V is TRBV5-1 and J is TRBJ1-1; 7 bases are shared with TRBD1. The CDR3 is 16 residues long. V was pared by 0 bases and J by 3 bases, with 8 bases of the junction left unmatched. CDR1 and CDR2 from the germline V gene are SGHRS and YFSETQ.

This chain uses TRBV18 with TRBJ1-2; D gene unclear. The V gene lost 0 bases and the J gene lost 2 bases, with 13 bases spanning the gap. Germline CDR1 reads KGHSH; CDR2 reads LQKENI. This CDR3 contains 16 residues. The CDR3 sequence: CASSPPRRETNYGYTF. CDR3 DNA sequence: TGTGCCAGCTCACCACCGCGGAGGGAGACCAACTATGGCTACACCTTC.

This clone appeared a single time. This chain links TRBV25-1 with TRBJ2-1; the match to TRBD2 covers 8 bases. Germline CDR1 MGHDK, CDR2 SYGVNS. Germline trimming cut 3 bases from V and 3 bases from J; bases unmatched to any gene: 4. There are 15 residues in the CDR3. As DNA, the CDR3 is TGTGCCAGCAGTGAGGCGGGAGGTCTCTACAATGAGCAGTTCTTC. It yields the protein CASSEAGGLYNEQFF.

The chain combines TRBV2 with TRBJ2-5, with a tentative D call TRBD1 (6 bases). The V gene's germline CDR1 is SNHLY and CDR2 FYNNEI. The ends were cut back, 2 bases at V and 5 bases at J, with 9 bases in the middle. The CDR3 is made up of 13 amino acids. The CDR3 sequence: CASSESQGETQYF. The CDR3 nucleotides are TGTGCCAGCAGTGAATCGCAGGGGGAGACCCAGTACTTC.

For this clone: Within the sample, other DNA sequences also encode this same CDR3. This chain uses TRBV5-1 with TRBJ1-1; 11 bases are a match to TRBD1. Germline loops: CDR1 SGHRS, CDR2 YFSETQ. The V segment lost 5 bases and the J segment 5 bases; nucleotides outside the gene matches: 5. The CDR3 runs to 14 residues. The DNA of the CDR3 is TGCGCCAGCAGTCCCGGGACAGGGGGAACTGAAGCTTTCTTT. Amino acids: CASSPGTGGTEAFF.

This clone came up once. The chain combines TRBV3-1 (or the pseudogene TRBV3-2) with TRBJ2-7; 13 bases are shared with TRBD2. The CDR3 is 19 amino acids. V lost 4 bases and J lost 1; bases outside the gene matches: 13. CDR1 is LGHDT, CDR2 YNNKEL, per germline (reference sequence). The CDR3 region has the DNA TGTGCCAGCAGCCCAGCGTGGGTCGGGACTAGCGGGAAATCCTACGAGCAGTACTTC. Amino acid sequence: CASSPAWVGTSGKSYEQYF.

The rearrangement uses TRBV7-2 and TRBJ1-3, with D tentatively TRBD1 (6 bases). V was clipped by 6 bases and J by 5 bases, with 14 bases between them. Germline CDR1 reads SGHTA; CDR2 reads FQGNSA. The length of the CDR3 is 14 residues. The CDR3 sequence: CASRPGGARNTIYF. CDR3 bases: TGTGCCAGCAGACCGGGGGGGGCGAGAAACACCATATATTTT.

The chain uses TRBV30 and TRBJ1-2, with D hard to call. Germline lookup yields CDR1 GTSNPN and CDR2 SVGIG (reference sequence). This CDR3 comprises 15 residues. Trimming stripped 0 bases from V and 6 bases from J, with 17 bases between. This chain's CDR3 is CAWSVQVKGRDGYTF. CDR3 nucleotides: TGTGCCTGGAGTGTACAAGTTAAAGGGCGGGATGGCTACACCTTC.

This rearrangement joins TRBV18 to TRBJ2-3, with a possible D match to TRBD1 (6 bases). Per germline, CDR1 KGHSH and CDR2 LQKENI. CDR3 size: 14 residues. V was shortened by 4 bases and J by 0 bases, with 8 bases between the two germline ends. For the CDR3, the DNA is TGTGCCAGCTCACGCACAGGGAGCACAGATACGCAGTATTTT. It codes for CASSRTGSTDTQYF.

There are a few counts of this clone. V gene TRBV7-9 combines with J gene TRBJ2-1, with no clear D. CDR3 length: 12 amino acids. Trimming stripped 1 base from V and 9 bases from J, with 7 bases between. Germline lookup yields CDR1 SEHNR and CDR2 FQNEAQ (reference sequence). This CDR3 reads CASSLGAIEQFF. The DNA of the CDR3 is TGTGCCAGCAGCTTAGGGGCGATTGAGCAGTTCTTC.

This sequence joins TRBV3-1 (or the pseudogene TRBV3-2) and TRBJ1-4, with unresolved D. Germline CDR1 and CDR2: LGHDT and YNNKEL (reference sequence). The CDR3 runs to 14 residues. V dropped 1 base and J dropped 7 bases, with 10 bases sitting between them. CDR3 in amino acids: CASSQGRRGEKLFF. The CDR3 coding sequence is TGTGCCAGCAGCCAAGGCAGGCGGGGTGAAAAACTGTTTTTT.

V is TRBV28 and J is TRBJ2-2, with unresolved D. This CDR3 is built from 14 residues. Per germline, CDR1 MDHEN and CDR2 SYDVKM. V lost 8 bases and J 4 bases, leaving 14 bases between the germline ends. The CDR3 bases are TGTGCCAGCTCCCACTACCTACTCACCGGGGAGCTGTTTTTT. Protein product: CASSHYLLTGELFF.

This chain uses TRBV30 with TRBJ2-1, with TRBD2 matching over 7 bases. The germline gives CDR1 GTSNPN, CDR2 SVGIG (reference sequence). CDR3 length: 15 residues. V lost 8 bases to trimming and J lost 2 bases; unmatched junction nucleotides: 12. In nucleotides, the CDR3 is TGTGCCACCCAAGCGGGCGGGAGAACCTACAATGAGCAGTTCTTC. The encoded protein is CATQAGGRTYNEQFF.

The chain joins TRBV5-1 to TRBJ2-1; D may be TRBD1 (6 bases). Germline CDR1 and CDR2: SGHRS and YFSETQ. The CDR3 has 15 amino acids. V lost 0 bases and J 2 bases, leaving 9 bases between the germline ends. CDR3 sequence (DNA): TGCGCCAGCAGCTTGGACAGGGCGACCTACAATGAGCAGTTCTTC. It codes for CASSLDRATYNEQFF. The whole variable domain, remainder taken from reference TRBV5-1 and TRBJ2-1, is KAGVTQTPRYLIKTRGQQVTLSCSPISGHRSVSWYQQTPGQGLQFLFEYFSETQRNKGNFPGRFSGRQFSNSRSEMNVSTLELGDSALYLCASSLDRATYNEQFFGPGTRLTVL.

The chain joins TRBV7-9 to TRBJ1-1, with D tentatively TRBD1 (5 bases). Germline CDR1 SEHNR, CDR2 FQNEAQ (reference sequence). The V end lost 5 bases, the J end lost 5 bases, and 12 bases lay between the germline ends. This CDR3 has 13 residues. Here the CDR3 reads CASSDPGGTEAFF. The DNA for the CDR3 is TGTGCCAGCAGCGACCCCGGGGGGACTGAAGCTTTCTTT.

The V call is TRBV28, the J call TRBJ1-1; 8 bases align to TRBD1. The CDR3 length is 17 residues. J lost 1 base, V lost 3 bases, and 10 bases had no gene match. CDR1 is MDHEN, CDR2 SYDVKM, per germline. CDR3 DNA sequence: TGTGCCAGCAGTTTTTATCAGTGGGGACAGGCGAACACTGAAGCTTTCTTT. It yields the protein CASSFYQWGQANTEAFF.